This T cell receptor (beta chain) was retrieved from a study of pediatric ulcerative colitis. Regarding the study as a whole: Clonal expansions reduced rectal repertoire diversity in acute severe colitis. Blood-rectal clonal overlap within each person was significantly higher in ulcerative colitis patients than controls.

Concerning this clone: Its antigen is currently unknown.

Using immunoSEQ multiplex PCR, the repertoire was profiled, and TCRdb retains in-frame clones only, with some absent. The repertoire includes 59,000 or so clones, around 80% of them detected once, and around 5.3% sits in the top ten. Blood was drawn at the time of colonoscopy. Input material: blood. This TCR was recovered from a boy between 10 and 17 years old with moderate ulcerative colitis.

CDR3 nucleotide sequence: TGCGCCAGCAGTGAACGGCCCGGAACCTACGAGCAGTACTTC. It encodes CASSERPGTYEQYF. The J gene is TRBJ2-7, the V gene TRBV10-1; D not certain. CDR1 and CDR2 (germline): WNHNN, SYGVQD (reference sequence). The CDR3 runs 14 residues. V dropped 3 bases and J dropped 2 bases, with 11 bases sitting between them.